This T cell receptor (beta chain) was recorded in a study of T cells in Graves' hyperthyroidism and ophthalmopathy. Study observations and caveats: The model made its ophthalmopathy prediction, and onset followed a median 6.5 months later.

Amplification yielded TCR beta CDR3 regions, with RNA transcripts as the source. First-round RT-PCR targeting the TCR CDR3 was performed with the HTBI primer set. Using its own MiXCR run on the multiplex PCR reads, TCRdb lists one record per CDR3 protein. The sample lists roughly 170,000 distinct CDR3 sequences, about 9.4% seen once, with approximately 20% in the top ten. This clonotype was seen ten or more times. Its antigen remains unidentified. The sequence derives from a woman younger than 35 with Graves' hyperthyroidism that later progressed to Graves' ophthalmopathy. Sequenced: blood.

CDR3 region: CATSKTVTGGSVETQYF. The CDR3 DNA sequence: TGTGCCACCAGCAAAACAGTCACCGGGGGATCGGTAGAGACCCAGTACTTC. The J gene is TRBJ2-5, the V gene TRBV15, with a tentative D call TRBD2 (6 bases). Trimming took off 4 bases at V and 4 bases at J, with 22 bases between the two ends. The CDR3 spans 17 residues. In germline, CDR1 is LNHNV, CDR2 YYDKDF (reference sequence).